Presented here are 8 T cell receptor beta chains from one specimen sequenced in a study of blood T cells in healthy people across ages. Then a second PCR, running roughly 7 to 11 cycles, was carried out with a sample-barcoded 5' primer and a J-beta primer mix. Each CDR3 protein is one row after TCRdb ran MiXCR on the 5' RACE reads. The repertoire holds about 900,000 distinct CDR3 sequences, around 48% seen once, with about an eighth in the top ten. The source material was blood. These receptors all stem from a young man in good health.

DNA of the CDR3: TGTGCCAGCAGTTGTACCGGGGATACGCAGTATTTT. It yields the protein CASSCTGDTQYF. This chain links TRBV6-2 or TRBV6-3 with TRBJ2-3; unclear D gene. Deletions cut 4 bases from V and 6 bases from J, with 8 bases between. Germline CDR1 reads MNHEY; CDR2 reads SVGEGT. CDR3 length equals 12 residues.

This chain joins TRBV7-9 and TRBJ2-7; 7 nucleotides match TRBD1. J gave up 0 bases and V 5 bases, and 7 bases lay outside the gene matches. Germline CDR1 is SEHNR and CDR2 is FQNEAQ (reference sequence). There are 15 residues in the CDR3. CDR3 amino acids: CASSDWGQSSYEQYF. CDR3 in DNA: TGTGCCAGCAGCGACTGGGGACAGAGCTCCTACGAGCAGTACTTC.

This clonotype was seen at least ten times. The chain employs TRBV4-1 and TRBJ2-4; D may be TRBD1 (5 bases). Germline assignment: CDR1 MGHRA and CDR2 YSYEKL. Trimming shortened V by 0 bases and J by 7 bases, and 13 bases separated the two germline ends. This CDR3 is 15 amino acids long. In DNA form, the CDR3 reads TGCGCCAGCAGCCAAGATGACGGCAGGGCGAACATTCAGTACTTC. Translation: CASSQDDGRANIQYF.

The sample holds one count of this clonotype. One base away lies a much larger clone, so this may be a sequencing read error. CDR3 DNA: TGTGCCAGCAGTCTTTCAAGCGGGGACTGCGAGCAGTACTTC. Amino acids: CASSLSSGDCEQYF. The genes are TRBV27 and TRBJ2-7; TRBD2 matches at 7 bases. The length of the CDR3 is 14 residues. Germline V lookup: CDR1 MNHEY, CDR2 SMNVEV (reference sequence). Trimming removed 5 bases from V and 6 bases from J; junction bases left unmatched: 10.

The gene calls are TRBV2 and TRBJ1-1, with 10 nucleotides matching TRBD1. The CDR3 extends over 13 amino acids. Germline V gene data show CDR1 as SNHLY and CDR2 as FYNNEI. The ends lost 11 bases at V and 5 bases at J; junction bases unmatched: 8. Here the CDR3 reads CAGTGAQRTEAFF. In nucleotides, the CDR3 is TGTGCCGGGACAGGGGCCCAGAGGACTGAAGCTTTCTTT.

The chain carries TRBV7-9 and TRBJ1-1, with D perhaps matching TRBD1 (5 bases). Germline values: CDR1 SEHNR, CDR2 FQNEAQ (reference sequence). V was cut by 0 bases and J by 2 bases, with 16 bases left in between. The CDR3 consists of 17 residues. CDR3 coding DNA: TGTGCCAGCAGCTTAGCCCTATTGACAGTCGCCAACACTGAAGCTTTCTTT. Protein sequence: CASSLALLTVANTEAFF. Using reference TRBV7-9 and TRBJ1-1 for the parts outside the CDR3, the full variable domain is DTGVSQNPRHKITKRGQNVTFRCDPISEHNRLYWYRQTLGQGPEFLTYFQNEAQLEKSRLLSDRFSAERPKGSFSTLEIQRTEQGDSAMYLCASSLALLTVANTEAFFGQGTRLTVV.

The chain is built from TRBV2 and TRBJ2-7; TRBD1 aligns across 11 bases. Trimming took 6 bases from V and 7 from J; bases not matched to a gene: 14. This CDR3 is built from 16 residues. The V gene's germline CDR1 is SNHLY and CDR2 FYNNEI. The CDR3: CASSPGDRGRLNEQYF. In nucleotides, the CDR3 is TGTGCCAGCAGCCCAGGGGACAGGGGGAGGTTGAATGAGCAGTACTTC.

The chain links TRBV6-2 or TRBV6-3 to TRBJ2-4; possibly TRBD1 for D (7 bases). Germline values: CDR1 MNHEY, CDR2 SVGEGT. With 5 bases removed from V and 0 bases from J, the gap between germline ends came to 20 bases. The CDR3 loop spans 18 amino acids. The CDR3 nucleotides are TGTGCCAGCAGTGATCCACGACAGGGAGGCTTAGCCAAAAACATTCAGTACTTC. It translates to CASSDPRQGGLAKNIQYF.